These 18 T cell receptor beta chains were sequenced from one sample in a study of control samples from healthy donors and cancer patients. Clones were sequenced by immunoSEQ multiplex PCR, and TCRdb holds only the in-frame ones, with some missing. The profile shows 150,000 to 200,000 clones, 91% of them singletons. Sequencing was done on a sample of blood. The receptor set was obtained from a woman aged 25 to 45 in good health.

The V call is TRBV19, the J call TRBJ1-1, with D maybe TRBD1 (5 bases). V lost 0 bases to trimming and J lost 7 bases, with 12 bases between them. The CDR3 runs 14 residues. Germline V gene data show CDR1 as LNHDA and CDR2 as SQIVND (reference sequence). CDR3 DNA sequence: TGTGCCAGTAGTATAGATATGAGGGGATTTGAAGCTTTCTTT. It yields the protein CASSIDMRGFEAFF.

The chain joins TRBV5-1 to TRBJ2-3; D gene unclear. The CDR3 has 13 residues. Deletions cut 5 bases from V and 2 bases from J, with 9 bases between. Germline assignment: CDR1 SGHRS and CDR2 YFSETQ. In DNA, the CDR3 is TGCGCCAGCAGTAAGCATTCCACAGATACGCAGTATTTT. Protein: CASSKHSTDTQYF.

The chain has TRBV6-5 and TRBJ1-1; D is unresolved. The CDR3 is 14 amino acids. Germline CDR1 MNHEY, CDR2 SVGAGI. The V gene lost 7 bases and the J gene lost 0 bases, with 12 bases spanning the gap. Here the CDR3 DNA reads TGTGCCAGCAAGAGGCGGGAACTGAACACTGAAGCTTTCTTT. Translated: CASKRRELNTEAFF.

The rearrangement joins TRBV6-2 or TRBV6-3 to TRBJ2-2, with TRBD1 identical over 7 bases. CDR1 is MNHEY, CDR2 SVGEGT, per germline. V lost 5 bases, J lost 1 base, and 1 base stayed unmatched. There are 14 residues in the CDR3. The CDR3 coding sequence is TGTGCCAGCAGTCGGACAGGGAACACCGGGGAGCTGTTTTTT. Amino acid sequence: CASSRTGNTGELFF.

This clone occurred once. The chain recombines TRBV24-1 with TRBJ1-2; no clear D. Germline CDR1 KGHDR, CDR2 SFDVKD. The V gene lost 0 bases and the J gene lost 7 bases, with 2 bases spanning the gap. This CDR3 is 11 amino acids long. CDR3 DNA sequence: TGTGCCACCAGTGATTTGGCTGGCTACACCTTC. It translates to CATSDLAGYTF.

The chain couples TRBV10-3 to TRBJ1-2; 7 nucleotides match TRBD1. Per the germline V gene, CDR1 is ENHRY and CDR2 is SYGVKD. The CDR3 sequence is 13 residues long. V dropped 4 bases and J dropped 8; count of bases not matched to a gene: 7. CDR3 in DNA: TGTGCCATCAGTGGGGGGGACAGTAGAGGCTACACCTTC. It is translated as CAISGGDSRGYTF.

The chain carries TRBV7-3 and TRBJ2-2; D ambiguous. V dropped 6 bases and J dropped 0 bases, with 5 bases sitting between them. Looked up from germline, CDR1 is SGHTA and CDR2 is FQGTGA. This CDR3 spans 13 amino acids. Written as DNA, the CDR3 is TGTGCCAGCAGGTACACGAACACCGGGGAGCTGTTTTTT. It yields the protein CASRYTNTGELFF.

This rearrangement joins TRBV27 to TRBJ1-5, with D unclear. Germline loops: CDR1 MNHEY, CDR2 SMNVEV (reference sequence). This CDR3 spans 12 amino acids. V shed 1 base and J shed 6 bases, with 4 bases lying between them. The DNA of the CDR3 is TGTGCCAGCAGTTTATGGGGTCAGCCCCAGCATTTT. Translated, it gives CASSLWGQPQHF.

The chain employs TRBV24-1 and TRBJ2-1; 13 bases align to TRBD2. The CDR3 spans 16 residues. Unmatched junction bases numbered 5, after V lost 3 bases and J lost 7 bases. Germline V gene sequence: CDR1 KGHDR, CDR2 SFDVKD. The chain's CDR3 is CATSDLTSGRLNEQFF. The CDR3 DNA follows: TGTGCCACCAGTGATCTGACTAGCGGGAGGCTGAATGAGCAGTTCTTC.

This chain joins TRBV9 and TRBJ2-1; D is unresolved. The CDR3 has 14 amino acids. From germline, CDR1 is SGDLS and CDR2 YYNGEE. V was shortened by 3 bases and J by 5 bases, with 12 bases between the two germline ends. The CDR3 sequence: CASSAEAVNNEQFF. CDR3 DNA: TGTGCCAGCAGCGCTGAGGCGGTCAACAATGAGCAGTTCTTC.

The chain combines TRBV7-2 with TRBJ2-6; D uncertain. Deletions cut 1 base from V and 0 bases from J, with 13 bases between. The CDR3 extends over 18 amino acids. Per the germline V gene, CDR1 is SGHTA and CDR2 is FQGNSA. The chain's CDR3 is CASSLVSGLSSGANVLTF. In DNA, the CDR3 is TGTGCCAGCAGCTTAGTTTCGGGCTTAAGCTCTGGGGCCAACGTCCTGACTTTC. Combining the CDR3 with reference TRBV7-2 and TRBJ2-6 gives the whole variable domain GAGVSQSPSNKVTEKGKDVELRCDPISGHTALYWYRQSLGQGLEFLIYFQGNSAPDKSGLPSDRFSAERTGGSVSTLTIQRTQQEDSAVYLCASSLVSGLSSGANVLTFGAGSRLTVL.

This clone was detected once. The J gene is TRBJ1-1, the V gene TRBV29-1; D ambiguous. Germline-derived CDR1 and CDR2 are SQVTM and ANQGSEA. This CDR3 has 13 amino acids. Deletions cut 2 bases from V and 0 bases from J, with 7 bases between. The CDR3 reads CSVEQLMNTEAFF. CDR3 in DNA: TGCAGCGTTGAACAGCTCATGAACACTGAAGCTTTCTTT.

The chain uses TRBV30 and TRBJ2-7; D may be TRBD1 (6 bases). This CDR3 comprises 15 residues. Germline CDR1 and CDR2: GTSNPN and SVGIG (reference sequence). Trimming cost V 1 base and J 2 bases, with 15 bases left between them. CDR3 bases: TGTGCCTGGAGTGAAGGGGGAGCGACTACCTACGAGCAGTACTTC. Encoded protein: CAWSEGGATTYEQYF.

Comments on this clone: Germline is not matched at one junction end, which may reflect a read error. The rearrangement links TRBV15 to TRBJ1-3; TRBD1 matches 10 bases. The CDR3 consists of 15 residues. Per germline, CDR1 LNHNV and CDR2 YYDKDF (reference sequence). The CDR3 bases are TGTGCCACCGGCAGGACAGGGGGCTCTGGAAACACCATATATTTT. Protein product: CATGRTGGSGNTIYF.

In DNA form, the CDR3 reads TGCAGCGTTGGGACAGGGAACACTGAAGCTTTCTTT. Protein product: CSVGTGNTEAFF. This chain uses TRBV29-1 with TRBJ1-1; 7 bases map to TRBD1. Germline trimming cut 4 bases from V and 1 base from J; bases unmatched to any gene: 0. Germline values: CDR1 SQVTM, CDR2 ANQGSEA. The CDR3 has 12 amino acids. Looking up the rest from reference TRBV29-1 and TRBJ1-1 gives the full variable domain: SAVISQKPSRDICQRGTSLTIQCQVDSQVTMMFWYRQQPGQSLTLIATANQGSEATYESGFVIDKFPISRPNLTFSTLTVSNMSPEDSSIYLCSVGTGNTEAFFGQGTRLTVV.

The V call is TRBV6-5, the J call TRBJ1-6, with TRBD1 identical over 8 bases. CDR1 and CDR2 (germline): MNHEY, SVGAGI. This CDR3 region has 14 residues. Germline trimming cut 8 bases from V and 3 bases from J; bases unmatched to any gene: 3. The CDR3: CASRGTGYNSPLHF. Written as DNA, the CDR3 is TGTGCCAGCCGGGGGACAGGCTATAATTCACCCCTCCACTTT.

This rearrangement joins TRBV6-2 or TRBV6-3 to TRBJ2-1, with TRBD2 as a possible D gene (6 bases). V lost 5 bases to trimming and J lost 10 bases, with 9 bases between them. This CDR3 has 11 residues. Germline CDR1 and CDR2: MNHEY and SVGEGT. As DNA, the CDR3 is TGTGCCAGCAGTAACGGAGGGGAGCAGTTCTTC. Translating it yields CASSNGGEQFF.

This clone was picked up one time. This chain joins TRBV5-1 and TRBJ2-7; 7 nucleotides align to TRBD1. Germline lookup yields CDR1 SGHRS and CDR2 YFSETQ. V shed 2 bases and J 4 bases; nucleotides not matched to a gene: 6. This CDR3 spans 14 amino acids. CDR3 sequence (DNA): TGCGCCAGCAGCTTACAGGGGCGCGGGTACGAGCAGTACTTC. Encoded protein: CASSLQGRGYEQYF.